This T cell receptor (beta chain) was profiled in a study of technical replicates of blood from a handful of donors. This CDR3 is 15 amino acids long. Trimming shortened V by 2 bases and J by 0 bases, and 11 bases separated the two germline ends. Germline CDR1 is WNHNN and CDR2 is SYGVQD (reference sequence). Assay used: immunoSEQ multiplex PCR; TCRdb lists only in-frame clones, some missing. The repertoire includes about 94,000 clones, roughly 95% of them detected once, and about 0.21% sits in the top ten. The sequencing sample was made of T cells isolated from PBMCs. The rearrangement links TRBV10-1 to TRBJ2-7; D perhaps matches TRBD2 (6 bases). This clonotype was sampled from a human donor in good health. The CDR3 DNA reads TGCGCCAGCAGTGAGGGACCGGGAGCCTCCTACGAGCAGTACTTC. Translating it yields CASSEGPGASYEQYF.